The 27 T cell receptor beta chains below all came from one sample that was sequenced in a study of blood T cells in healthy people across ages. For the second PCR, which ran for about 7 to 11 cycles, a sample-barcoded 5' primer and a J-beta primer mix were used. TCRdb ran MiXCR on the 5' RACE reads and lists one entry per CDR3 protein. Among hundreds of thousands of distinct CDR3 sequences listed, under 35% were seen once. Sequencing was performed on blood. These receptors were obtained from an elderly woman in good health.

Concerning this clonotype: This could be a read error, since a much larger clone is one nucleotide away. The chain couples TRBV7-2 to TRBJ1-4, with TRBD1 as a possible D gene (6 bases). The CDR3 is 13 amino acids. Germline V gene data show CDR1 as SGHTA and CDR2 as FQGNSA. Here the CDR3 reads CASSPDSWEKRFF. The CDR3 DNA reads TGTGCCAGCAGCCCGGACAGTTGGGAAAAACGGTTTTTT.

This chain uses TRBV4-3 with TRBJ2-3; D is perhaps TRBD1 or TRBD2 (5 bases each). The CDR3 extends over 15 amino acids. Germline CDR1 and CDR2: LGHNA and YSLEER. V lost 4 bases and J lost 2, with 13 bases in between. The CDR3 bases are TGCGCCAGCAGCCCACATAGGGACCCCACAGATACGCAGTATTTT. Its protein is CASSPHRDPTDTQYF.

This clonotype was found once. The CDR3 coding sequence is TGCGCCAGCAGCCAAGGACCCTTATCGCGGGAGCAGTACTTC. Translation: CASSQGPLSREQYF. The V gene is TRBV4-1, the J gene TRBJ2-7; D is undetermined. The CDR3 extends over 14 amino acids. CDR1 is MGHRA, CDR2 YSYEKL, per germline. Trimming took 1 base from V and 7 from J, leaving 14 bases between them.

This clonotype came up many times. This chain links TRBV4-3 with TRBJ2-7; the D is unclear. Between the trimmed V and J ends, which lost 0 bases and 3 bases, there was a span of 6 bases. From germline, CDR1 is LGHNA and CDR2 YSLEER. The CDR3 has 13 amino acids. The CDR3 here is CASSQDGDYEQYF. The CDR3 DNA follows: TGCGCCAGCAGCCAAGATGGGGACTACGAGCAGTACTTC.

V usage is TRBV5-1 and J usage is TRBJ2-5, with 7 bases aligning to TRBD2. TRBJ2-7 explains the end of the DNA better; the J call may be wrong. The germline gives CDR1 SGHRS, CDR2 YFSETQ. CDR3 length: 16 residues. CDR3 nucleotide sequence: TGCGCCAGCAGCGTACCCATAAGCGGGACCTACTACGAGCAGTACTTC. This sequence encodes CASSVPISGTYYEQYF.

This clonotype was observed a handful of times. The J gene is TRBJ2-1, the V gene TRBV20-1, with a possible D match to TRBD1 (5 bases). This CDR3 has 12 amino acids. Looked up from germline, CDR1 is DFQATT and CDR2 is SNEGSKA (reference sequence). The V end was cut by 5 bases, the J end by 12 bases, with 17 bases between. The CDR3 sequence is CSAEGAVGWQFF. CDR3 sequence (DNA): TGCAGTGCTGAAGGGGCCGTAGGTTGGCAGTTCTTC.

As regards this clonotype: This may be a read error, as it is one base from a much larger clone. The chain has TRBV7-2 and TRBJ1-5; 7 bases are shared with TRBD1. Germline CDR1 is SGHTA and CDR2 is FQGNSA. This CDR3 has 15 amino acids. The junction had 4 bases not matched to a gene; V was cut back by 4 bases and J by 1 base. The CDR3 DNA is TGTGCCAGCAGCTATCAACAGGGGAGCAATCAGCCCCAGCATTTT. Translation gives CASSYQQGSNQPQHF.

For this clonotype: A much larger clone is a single base away; this may be a read error. The conserved phenylalanine or tryptophan normally closing the CDR3 is absent here, so this likely arose from a read error. The chain recombines TRBV20-1 with TRBJ2-5; tentative D call: TRBD2 (7 bases). The assigned J gene may be wrong: the sequence end matches TRBJ2-7 better. CDR1 and CDR2 (germline): DFQATT, SNEGSKA (reference sequence). This CDR3 contains 15 residues. DNA for the CDR3: TGCAGTGCTAGAGATCGCGGGGGCTTGGGCTACGAGCAGTACTTA. This gives the protein CSARDRGGLGYEQYL.

The chain uses TRBV3-1 and TRBJ2-3; perhaps TRBD2 as D (6 bases). This CDR3 has 13 amino acids. CDR1 and CDR2 (germline): LGHDT, YNNKEL (reference sequence). V shed 4 bases and J shed 9 bases, with 14 bases lying between them. The CDR3 region is CASSLQDGGTQYF. The CDR3 nucleotides read TGTGCCAGCAGCCTCCAGGACGGGGGAACGCAGTATTTT.

This clonotype was detected only a few times. This may come from a read error, since a much larger clone is one base off. The V and J genes are TRBV3-1 and TRBJ2-5; 9 nucleotides match TRBD2. Losses at the gene ends were 5 bases for V and 11 bases for J; bases not matched to a gene: 12. Germline loops: CDR1 LGHDT, CDR2 YNNKEL (reference sequence). The CDR3 spans 14 residues. Here the CDR3 reads CASSVSGGYNEQYF. In DNA, the CDR3 is TGTGCCAGCAGCGTTAGCGGGGGATACAATGAGCAGTACTTC.

This clonotype was seen a few times. This chain links TRBV30 with TRBJ1-4; TRBD1 might be the D (5 bases). In germline, CDR1 is GTSNPN, CDR2 SVGIG (reference sequence). The V end lost 2 bases, the J end lost 7 bases, and 14 bases lay between the germline ends. This CDR3 is built from 14 residues. CDR3 sequence (DNA): TGTGCCTGGAGTCCCTCAGGGCGGGGTGAAAAACTGTTTTTT. It codes for CAWSPSGRGEKLFF.

The V gene is TRBV5-1, the J gene TRBJ2-1, with D tentatively TRBD1 or TRBD2 (5 bases each). Germline loops: CDR1 SGHRS, CDR2 YFSETQ. V was shortened by 0 bases and J by 8 bases, with 15 bases between the two germline ends. This CDR3 spans 15 amino acids. The CDR3 DNA reads as TGCGCCAGCAGCTTGGATCAACGAGGGACGGATGAGCAGTTCTTC. Its protein is CASSLDQRGTDEQFF. Looking up the rest from reference TRBV5-1 and TRBJ2-1 gives the full variable domain: KAGVTQTPRYLIKTRGQQVTLSCSPISGHRSVSWYQQTPGQGLQFLFEYFSETQRNKGNFPGRFSGRQFSNSRSEMNVSTLELGDSALYLCASSLDQRGTDEQFFGPGTRLTVL.

Note on this clonotype: A much larger clone lies a single base off, so this may be a read error. The CDR3 nucleotides are TGTGCCAGCAGCTTGCTTGGGGGAAACCATGGCTACACCTTC. Its translation is CASSLLGGNHGYTF. This chain joins TRBV5-5 and TRBJ1-2, with a tentative D call TRBD1 (5 bases). V dropped 1 base and J dropped 6 bases, with 13 bases sitting between them. The CDR3 loop spans 14 amino acids. The germline V gene has CDR1 SGHKS and CDR2 YYEKEE (reference sequence).

The sample holds many counts of this clonotype. This may be a read error, as it is one base from a much larger clone. The chain links TRBV7-2 to TRBJ2-5; 9 bases match TRBD2. Germline V CDR1 and CDR2: SGHTA, FQGNSA. The CDR3 totals 14 residues. With V trimmed by 6 bases and J by 11 bases, 13 bases remained unmatched. CDR3 sequence: CASRRVAGVNEQYF. The CDR3 DNA reads TGTGCCAGCAGGAGGGTAGCGGGGGTCAATGAGCAGTACTTC. Supplemented by reference TRBV7-2 and TRBJ2-5, the full variable domain reads GAGVSQSPSNKVTEKGKDVELRCDPISGHTALYWYRQSLGQGLEFLIYFQGNSAPDKSGLPSDRFSAERTGGSVSTLTIQRTQQEDSAVYLCASRRVAGVNEQYFGPGTRLLVL.

This clonotype has a handful of counts. The chain uses TRBV15 and TRBJ2-2, with D possibly TRBD1 on 6 matching bases. V gave up 0 bases and J gave up 1 base, with 9 bases separating them. The CDR3 length is 16 residues. Germline V CDR1 and CDR2: LNHNV, YYDKDF (reference sequence). In DNA form, the CDR3 reads TGTGCCACCAGCAGAGAGGCAGGGGTGAACACCGGGGAGCTGTTTTTT. As protein: CATSREAGVNTGELFF.

The chain couples TRBV2 to TRBJ1-4, with 9 bases that match TRBD1. The ends lost 6 bases at V and 7 bases at J; junction bases unmatched: 9. Germline values: CDR1 SNHLY, CDR2 FYNNEI. The CDR3 extends over 15 amino acids. DNA for the CDR3: TGTGCCAGCAGAGCCAGGGACAGGGTAATTGAAAAACTGTTTTTT. Amino acids: CASRARDRVIEKLFF.

This clonotype was seen many times. V gene TRBV12-3 or TRBV12-4 combines with J gene TRBJ2-1; a possible D gene is TRBD2 (6 bases). This CDR3 comprises 13 residues. Trimming removed 6 bases at V and 11 bases at J, with 17 bases between. The CDR3 loop reads CASSFRGSRKQFF. CDR3 DNA sequence: TGTGCCAGCAGCTTCCGGGGGTCAAGGAAGCAGTTCTTC.

This clonotype was counted at least ten times. The V gene is TRBV6-5, the J gene TRBJ2-3, with a tentative D call TRBD2 (6 bases). The CDR3 loop spans 17 amino acids. Germline-derived CDR1 and CDR2 are MNHEY and SVGAGI. The V end lost 0 bases, the J end lost 4 bases, and 17 bases lay between the germline ends. The CDR3 DNA follows: TGTGCCAGCAGTTACTCGGCAAGCCTTTCGGGGGCAGATACGCAGTATTTT. Its protein product is CASSYSASLSGADTQYF.

This clonotype appeared a single time. The chain employs TRBV7-2 and TRBJ2-1, with 9 nucleotides matching TRBD2. Germline assignment: CDR1 SGHTA and CDR2 FQGNSA. CDR3 length: 15 amino acids. V was pared by 1 base and J by 5 bases, with 3 bases of the junction left unmatched. This chain's CDR3 is CASSLGTSVNNEQFF. Written as DNA, the CDR3 is TGTGCCAGCAGCTTAGGGACTAGCGTCAACAATGAGCAGTTCTTC.

This rearrangement joins TRBV9 to TRBJ2-1, with TRBD1 as a possible D gene (5 bases). Per the germline V gene, CDR1 is SGDLS and CDR2 is YYNGEE. V was pared by 0 bases and J by 9 bases, with 16 bases between. CDR3 length: 15 amino acids. CDR3 nucleotide sequence: TGTGCCAGCAGCGTAGCCGGCAGGGTAGGCGGTGAGCAGTTCTTC. It specifies CASSVAGRVGGEQFF.

Turning to this clonotype: The CDR3 end shows no conserved phenylalanine or tryptophan, and so a read error is likely. V usage is TRBV5-1 and J usage is TRBJ2-5; 7 nucleotides agree with TRBD2. The CDR3 is 14 amino acids. CDR1 SGHRS and CDR2 YFSETQ come from the germline V gene. Losses at the gene ends were 3 bases for V and 3 bases for J; bases not matched to a gene: 5. CDR3 region: CASSSTSVEETQYI. The CDR3 nucleotides are TGCGCCAGCAGCTCCACTAGCGTGGAAGAGACCCAGTACATC.

This clonotype was picked up a small number of times. CDR3 bases: TGTGCCAGCAGCTTAGGCTGGGGAACCGGGGAGCTGTTTTTT. Residues: CASSLGWGTGELFF. This sequence joins TRBV11-2 and TRBJ2-2, with D unresolved. V was cut by 1 base and J by 5 bases, with 8 bases left in between. This CDR3 spans 14 amino acids. Germline V gene sequence: CDR1 SGHAT, CDR2 FQNNGV. The variable domain in full, completed from reference TRBV11-2 and TRBJ2-2, reads EAGVAQSPRYKIIEKRQSVAFWCNPISGHATLYWYQQILGQGPKLLIQFQNNGVVDDSQLPKDRFSAERLKGVDSTLKIQPAKLEDSAVYLCASSLGWGTGELFFGEGSRLTVL.

In its sample, this clonotype was seen a few times. A much larger clone differs from this one at a single base, so this may be a read error. V usage is TRBV4-3 and J usage is TRBJ2-5; D possibly corresponds to TRBD2 (6 bases). The CDR3 loop spans 15 amino acids. Trimming stripped 0 bases from V and 11 bases from J, with 19 bases between. In germline, CDR1 is LGHNA, CDR2 YSLEER. The CDR3 here is CASSQDRLASNEQYF. CDR3 DNA: TGCGCCAGCAGCCAAGATAGGCTAGCGAGCAATGAGCAGTACTTC.

This clonotype was seen many times. The rearrangement uses TRBV29-1 and TRBJ1-4; no clear D. Germline V gene lookup returns CDR1 SQVTM and CDR2 ANQGSEA. The germline V and J ends were trimmed by 2 bases and 0 bases, with 7 bases remaining between them. The CDR3 covers 14 residues. DNA for the CDR3: TGCAGCGTTGAACTTACTGCAACTAATGAAAAACTGTTTTTT. Translating gives CSVELTATNEKLFF.

Remarks on this clonotype: Since a much larger clone is just one base distant, this may be a read error. The J gene is TRBJ2-1, the V gene TRBV29-1; 9 bases are shared with TRBD1. The CDR3 consists of 13 residues. Germline-derived CDR1 and CDR2 are SQVTM and ANQGSEA. The DNA of the CDR3 is TGCAGCGTTGTAACAGGGGGCTACAATGAGCGGTTCTTC. Its protein product is CSVVTGGYNERFF.

The rearrangement joins TRBV7-9 to TRBJ1-2; no firm D call. CDR3 length: 12 residues. V shed 3 bases and J shed 6 bases, with 8 bases lying between them. Germline assignment: CDR1 SEHNR and CDR2 FQNEAQ (reference sequence). Written as DNA, the CDR3 is TGTGCCAGCAGCTTTGGTGAGAATGGCTACACCTTC. This sequence encodes CASSFGENGYTF.

The V call is TRBV20-1, the J call TRBJ2-1, with TRBD2 matching 9 bases. The CDR3 contains 15 residues. V lost 3 bases and J lost 5; bases outside the gene matches: 8. Germline V gives CDR1 DFQATT, CDR2 SNEGSKA (reference sequence). CDR3 bases: TGCAGTGCTAGTCGCGGGGGGGCCGTAAACAATGAGCAGTTCTTC. Protein: CSASRGGAVNNEQFF.